These T cell receptor beta chains were read from a single sample in a study of Tregs in tolerant kidney transplant recipients. Produced via immunoSEQ multiplex PCR; TCRdb's table is partial and in-frame only. The sample includes 68,000 or so clones, 84% of them seen just once. Sequencing was performed on CD4+ T cells from blood. The source of these receptors is a human donor in good health. Both conserved end residues are part of each CDR3.

13 TRBV25-1 CASQGQGGEKLFF
14 TRBV29-1 CSVEQGFVYNEQFF
16 TRBV4-1 CASSQDGLSNSGTQYF
14 TRBV7-2 CASREGQNTDTQYF
14 TRBV7-2 CASSLGDYNQPQHF
15 TRBV6-6 CASSYSPGQGAEQYF
17 TRBV4-1 CASSQDWLRVRGETQYF
16 TRBV28 CASSYLAGGGQETQYF
13 TRBV2 CASTEGRGGGYTF
18 TRBV5-1 CASSLRTSGGRSSYEQYF
15 TRBV5-1 CASSLAGTSGVEQYF
14 TRBV2 CASRATYVSYEQYF
13 TRBV4-3 CASSHGTFGELFF
12 TRBV18 CASSPRGETQYF
13 TRBV6-6 CASSYDPNYGYTF
13 TRBV2 CASMGAGYTEAFF
15 TRBV18 CASSPKGDGISPLHF
16 TRBV4-1 CASSLQISAANSPLHF
16 TRBV18 CASSPPLVRVGDTQYF
13 TRBV19 CASSGQEINEQFF
15 TRBV7-3 CASSLMGSHTDTQYF
15 TRBV5-4 CASSLDRAPSYEQYF
13 TRBV7-3 CASSLGSYNEQFF
15 TRBV9 CASSARTGATDTQYF
18 TRBV11-3 CASSLDRFGRRDTGELFF
14 TRBV5-5 CASSLSREFGAQYF
16 TRBV5-1 CASSLLTGTVNTEAFF
15 TRBV6-5 CASSYGGRGTDTQYF
11 TRBV29-1 CSVTREYEQYF
15 TRBV6-4 CASSDLSPVPNEQFF
15 TRBV2 CASSEFGGEGTEAFF
11 TRBV20-1 CSAQQGYGYTF
15 TRBV19 CASSINGGGFNEQFF
14 TRBV6-6 CASSDQTAPDTQYF
14 TRBV19 CASSRGLSNEKLFF
17 TRBV18 CASSPKSDRGENTEAFF
13 TRBV18 CASSPGQGGEQYF
14 TRBV9 CASSTRDSINEQFF
13 TRBV10-2 CASKDGGYTEAFF
11 TRBV20-1 CSAGTPREQYF
13 TRBV7-2 CASSFARDHEQYF
17 TRBV30 CAWSIGLAGGGADTQYF
13 TRBV5-1 CASSSRTDWLPFF
17 TRBV4-2 CASSQDVGGSSYNEQFF
15 TRBV19 CASTKAASGANVLTF
14 TRBV7-2 CASSLGRNTGELFF
14 TRBV7-2 CASSRMTGPDTQYF
12 TRBV12-5 CASGLDATEAFF
14 TRBV21-1 CASSPRGRDETQYF
15 TRBV6-1 CASPGTAYPNTEAFF